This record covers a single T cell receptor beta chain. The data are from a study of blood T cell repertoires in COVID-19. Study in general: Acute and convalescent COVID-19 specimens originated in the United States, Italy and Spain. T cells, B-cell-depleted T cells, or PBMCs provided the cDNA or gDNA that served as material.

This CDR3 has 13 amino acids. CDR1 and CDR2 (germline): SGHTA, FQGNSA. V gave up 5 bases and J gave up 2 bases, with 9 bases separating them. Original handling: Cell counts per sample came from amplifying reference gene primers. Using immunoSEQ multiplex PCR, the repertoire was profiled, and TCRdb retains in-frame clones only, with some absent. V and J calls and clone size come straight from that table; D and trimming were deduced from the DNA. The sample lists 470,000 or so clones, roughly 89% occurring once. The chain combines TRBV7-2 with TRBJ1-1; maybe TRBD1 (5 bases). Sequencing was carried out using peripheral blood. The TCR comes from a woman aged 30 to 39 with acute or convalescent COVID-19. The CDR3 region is CASSRQPNTEAFF. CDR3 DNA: TGTGCCAGCAGCCGACAGCCTAACACTGAAGCTTTCTTT.